Listed below are T cell receptor beta chains from one sample, sequenced in a study of cytomegalovirus exposure and HLA in healthy donors. TCRdb's copy holds only in-frame clones and misses some; the assay was immunoSEQ multiplex PCR. Found here are about 170,000 clones, approximately 80% of them singletons; the top ten hold 0.95% to 1.5%. Specimen: PBMCs. These receptors originate from a boy aged 2 to 10 in good health and CMV-seronegative. Both conserved end residues are part of each CDR3. A D gene is named only where the DNA matches it firmly. Part of the rows lack a size; the others show once, few, many or a class for expanded clones.

J: TRBJ1-2
D: .
V: TRBV29-1
size: .
CDR3: CSVDAANYGYTF
DNA: TGCAGCGTTGACGCAGCGAACTATGGCTACACCTTC

J: TRBJ1-3
D: TRBD1
V: TRBV7-2
size: .
CDR3: CASSAGQGRGNTIYF
DNA: TGTGCCAGCAGCGCCGGACAGGGGAGAGGAAACACCATATATTTT

J: TRBJ2-1
D: .
V: TRBV10-3
size: .
CDR3: CALPRGRHNEQFF
DNA: TGTGCCCTCCCCAGAGGAAGACACAATGAGCAGTTCTTC

J: TRBJ2-5
D: TRBD1
V: TRBV4-3
size: .
CDR3: CASSLAAGGQETQYF
DNA: TGCGCCAGCAGCCTGGCGGCAGGGGGACAAGAGACCCAGTACTTC

J: TRBJ1-5
D: .
V: TRBV15
size: .
CDR3: CATSTGPGQPQHF
DNA: TGTGCCACCAGCACCGGCCCGGGGCAGCCCCAGCATTTT

J: TRBJ1-6
D: .
V: TRBV30
size: .
CDR3: CAWSREARNSPLHF
DNA: TGTGCCTGGAGTCGGGAGGCTCGCAATTCACCCCTCCACTTT

J: TRBJ2-7
D: TRBD1
V: TRBV5-1
size: .
CDR3: CASSGRQGPYEQYF
DNA: TGCGCCAGCAGCGGTAGACAGGGACCCTACGAGCAGTACTTC

J: TRBJ2-2
D: .
V: TRBV28
size: .
CDR3: CASRQETGELFF
DNA: TGTGCCAGCCGACAGGAGACCGGGGAGCTGTTTTTT

J: TRBJ1-1
D: .
V: TRBV6-6
size: .
CDR3: CASGWGGLSSTEAFF
DNA: TGTGCCAGCGGATGGGGGGGGCTAAGTTCCACTGAAGCTTTCTTT

J: TRBJ2-7
D: TRBD2
V: TRBV19
size: .
CDR3: CASSQTGTSGTIPYEQYF
DNA: TGTGCCAGTAGTCAAACCGGGACTAGCGGCACAATACCCTACGAGCAGTACTTC

J: TRBJ2-1
D: .
V: TRBV9
size: .
CDR3: CASSPTSGPWNEQFF
DNA: TGTGCCAGCAGCCCGACTAGTGGCCCTTGGAATGAGCAGTTCTTC

J: TRBJ2-6
D: .
V: TRBV7-6
size: once
CDR3: CASSFWPGANVLTF
DNA: TGTGCCAGCAGCTTTTGGCCTGGGGCCAACGTCCTGACTTTC

J: TRBJ1-6
D: .
V: TRBV30
size: .
CDR3: CAWSEDFLNNSPLHF
DNA: TGTGCCTGGAGTGAAGACTTCCTAAACAATTCACCCCTCCACTTT

J: TRBJ1-1
D: .
V: TRBV19
size: .
CDR3: CGTAGANTEAFF
DNA: TGTGGGACGGCTGGGGCTAACACTGAAGCTTTCTTT

J: TRBJ2-1
D: TRBD2
V: TRBV2
size: .
CDR3: CASSVTSGPTPEQFF
DNA: TGTGCCAGCAGTGTGACTAGCGGGCCGACCCCTGAGCAGTTCTTC

J: TRBJ1-4
D: TRBD1
V: TRBV6-5
size: .
CDR3: CATRTGMVEKLFF
DNA: TGTGCCACCAGGACAGGGATGGTAGAAAAACTGTTTTTT

J: TRBJ1-1
D: .
V: TRBV25-1
size: .
CDR3: CASSPGSTEAFF
DNA: TGTGCCAGCAGTCCGGGGAGCACTGAAGCTTTCTTT

J: TRBJ2-3
D: .
V: TRBV15
size: few
CDR3: CATSRAGADTQYF
DNA: TGTGCCACCAGCAGAGCCGGGGCAGATACGCAGTATTTT

J: TRBJ1-2
D: .
V: TRBV5-1
size: .
CDR3: CASSLVPEAGGLGYTF
DNA: TGCGCCAGCAGCTTGGTCCCAGAGGCGGGGGGCTTAGGCTACACCTTC

J: TRBJ1-1
D: TRBD1
V: TRBV6-1
size: .
CDR3: CASRRTGGETEAFF
DNA: TGTGCCAGCAGGAGAACAGGGGGCGAAACTGAAGCTTTCTTT

J: TRBJ2-1
D: TRBD2
V: TRBV5-6
size: .
CDR3: CASSYALAGGYNEQFF
DNA: TGTGCCAGCAGCTATGCCTTGGCGGGGGGATACAATGAGCAGTTCTTC

J: TRBJ1-3
D: TRBD1
V: TRBV25-1
size: .
CDR3: CASSEWPRTGGGNTIYF
DNA: TGTGCCAGCAGTGAATGGCCCCGGACAGGGGGTGGAAACACCATATATTTT

J: TRBJ2-1
D: TRBD2
V: TRBV10-2
size: .
CDR3: CASSAHLWGGGDNEQFF
DNA: TGCGCCAGCAGTGCCCACCTTTGGGGCGGGGGGGACAATGAGCAGTTCTTC

J: TRBJ2-5
D: TRBD2
V: TRBV10-3
size: .
CDR3: CAISQGGGVQETQYF
DNA: TGTGCCATCAGCCAGGGCGGGGGGGTCCAAGAGACCCAGTACTTC

J: TRBJ2-2
D: .
V: TRBV7-6
size: .
CDR3: CASSRVGHLNTGELFF
DNA: TGTGCCAGCAGTCGTGTGGGACATCTGAACACCGGGGAGCTGTTTTTT

J: TRBJ2-2
D: TRBD1
V: TRBV6-1
size: .
CDR3: CASSKTGTTGELFF
DNA: TGTGCCAGCAGTAAGACAGGGACCACCGGGGAGCTGTTTTTT

J: TRBJ1-1
D: .
V: TRBV18
size: .
CDR3: CASSPKGFTAEAFF
DNA: TGTGCCAGCTCACCGAAGGGGTTCACCGCTGAAGCTTTCTTT

J: TRBJ2-1
D: .
V: TRBV30
size: .
CDR3: CAWNGGTNEQFF
DNA: TGTGCCTGGAATGGCGGAACCAATGAGCAGTTCTTC

J: TRBJ1-1
D: TRBD1
V: TRBV5-1
size: .
CDR3: CASSLRTGNTEAFF
DNA: TGCGCCAGCAGCTTAAGGACAGGGAACACTGAAGCTTTCTTT

J: TRBJ2-3
D: .
V: TRBV4-3
size: .
CDR3: CASSQKLQVPFTDTQYF
DNA: TGCGCCAGCAGCCAAAAGTTACAGGTGCCTTTTACAGATACGCAGTATTTT

J: TRBJ1-2
D: .
V: TRBV9
size: .
CDR3: CASSAEGLVGYTF
DNA: TGTGCCAGCAGCGCGGAGGGTTTGGTTGGCTACACCTTC

J: TRBJ2-1
D: TRBD2
V: TRBV9
size: .
CDR3: CASSVGLAGTSSYNEQFF
DNA: TGTGCCAGCAGCGTGGGACTAGCGGGGACAAGCTCCTACAATGAGCAGTTCTTC

J: TRBJ2-4
D: .
V: TRBV19
size: .
CDR3: CASSIRGRGFLAKNIQYF
DNA: TGTGCCAGTAGTATTAGGGGGCGGGGATTCTTAGCCAAAAACATTCAGTACTTC

J: TRBJ1-2
D: .
V: TRBV6-5
size: few
CDR3: CASSSRTGLGYTF
DNA: TGTGCCAGCAGTTCACGAACAGGGCTTGGCTACACCTTC

J: TRBJ2-3
D: TRBD2
V: TRBV5-4
size: .
CDR3: CASSTTSGGTDTQYF
DNA: TGTGCCAGCAGCACGACTAGCGGGGGTACAGATACGCAGTATTTT

J: TRBJ1-5
D: .
V: TRBV6-1
size: .
CDR3: CASSEAGGSNQPQHF
DNA: TGTGCCAGCAGTGAAGCGGGAGGGAGCAATCAGCCCCAGCATTTT

J: TRBJ1-2
D: .
V: TRBV6-5
size: .
CDR3: CASTKDSGRYGYTF
DNA: TGTGCCAGCACCAAAGACTCCGGCCGCTATGGCTACACCTTC

J: TRBJ2-3
D: .
V: TRBV4-3
size: .
CDR3: CASSQQGRGDTQYF
DNA: TGCGCCAGCAGCCAACAGGGACGGGGGGATACGCAGTATTTT

J: TRBJ1-2
D: .
V: TRBV6-6
size: .
CDR3: CASSYQQDVVYGYTF
DNA: TGTGCCAGCAGTTACCAACAGGACGTCGTATATGGCTACACCTTC

J: TRBJ1-1
D: TRBD1
V: TRBV7-2
size: .
CDR3: CASSSPDRAGTEAFF
DNA: TGTGCCAGCAGCTCCCCAGACAGGGCGGGCACTGAAGCTTTCTTT

J: TRBJ2-5
D: TRBD1
V: TRBV6-6
size: .
CDR3: CASSYSDRGSETQYF
DNA: TGTGCCAGCAGTTACTCGGACAGGGGATCGGAGACCCAGTACTTC

J: TRBJ2-1
D: TRBD1
V: TRBV12-5
size: .
CDR3: CASGRSTGTGVYNEQFF
DNA: TGTGCTAGTGGACGCTCTACCGGGACAGGGGTATACAATGAGCAGTTCTTC

J: TRBJ2-1
D: TRBD2
V: TRBV6-5
size: few
CDR3: CASSITSGRRNEQFF
DNA: TGTGCCAGCAGTATTACTAGCGGGAGGCGCAATGAGCAGTTCTTC

J: TRBJ1-5
D: TRBD1
V: TRBV7-8
size: .
CDR3: CASSRTGTDQPQHF
DNA: TGTGCCAGCAGCCGGACAGGGACCGATCAGCCCCAGCATTTT

J: TRBJ2-1
D: .
V: TRBV11-1
size: once
CDR3: CASSFRGWDEQFF
DNA: TGTGCCAGCAGCTTCCGGGGATGGGATGAGCAGTTCTTC

J: TRBJ2-7
D: TRBD2
V: TRBV5-4
size: .
CDR3: CASSPHWSGGTYEQYF
DNA: TGTGCCAGCAGCCCTCATTGGAGCGGGGGGACCTACGAGCAGTACTTC